Below, 8 T cell receptor beta chains from the same sample are listed, as sequenced in a study of blood T cells in healthy people across ages. The second PCR ran about 7 to 12 cycles with a sample-barcoded 5' primer and J-beta primers. TCRdb processed the 5' RACE reads anew with MiXCR; each CDR3 protein has one entry. The table lists fewer than 650,000 distinct CDR3 sequences, roughly a quarter of them singletons. In addition, the sample was reused for a study of T cells of mothers and their children.

Sequencing was done on a sample of blood. The receptors stem from a boy aged 2 to 10 in good health.

This clonotype was counted a few times. V usage is TRBV29-1 and J usage is TRBJ1-4; no firm D call. This CDR3 has 12 residues. CDR1 is SQVTM, CDR2 ANQGSEA, per germline. Deletions cut 4 bases from V and 0 bases from J, with 3 bases between. The CDR3: CSVGSTNEKLFF. The CDR3 DNA sequence: TGCAGCGTTGGTTCAACTAATGAAAAACTGTTTTTT.

The chain carries TRBV7-9 and TRBJ2-5; no firm D call. The CDR3 sequence is 14 residues long. The ends were cut back, 5 bases at V and 1 base at J, with 11 bases in the middle. Germline V gene data show CDR1 as SEHNR and CDR2 as FQNEAQ (reference sequence). The CDR3 DNA is TGTGCCAGCAGCCTCCTAGGGATCCAAGAGACCCAGTACTTC. Its translation: CASSLLGIQETQYF.

V gene TRBV20-1 combines with J gene TRBJ2-7; TRBD2 matches 11 bases. The ends lost 4 bases at V and 6 bases at J; junction bases unmatched: 5. The CDR3 runs to 13 residues. Germline CDR1 and CDR2: DFQATT and SNEGSKA (reference sequence). The CDR3 DNA sequence: TGCAGTGCTACTAGCGGGGGGCCTCTCGAGCAGTACTTC. Its translation is CSATSGGPLEQYF.

The rearrangement uses TRBV9 and TRBJ2-1; 10 nucleotides agree with TRBD2. The CDR3 is made up of 17 amino acids. Germline V lookup: CDR1 SGDLS, CDR2 YYNGEE. Unmatched junction bases numbered 11, after V lost 1 base and J lost 7 bases. As DNA, the CDR3 is TGTGCCAGCAGCGTATCCAGCGGGGGGGCGACGGGGAATGAGCAGTTCTTC. Residues: CASSVSSGGATGNEQFF.

Only a few counts were recorded for this clonotype. This chain connects TRBV20-1 to TRBJ2-6; 14 bases map to TRBD2. The J segment lost 2 bases and the V segment lost 2 bases, leaving 5 bases of the junction unmatched. In germline, CDR1 is DFQATT, CDR2 SNEGSKA (reference sequence). The CDR3 loop spans 18 amino acids. The CDR3 region is CSARPGLAGAPGANVLTF. The CDR3 DNA sequence: TGCAGTGCTAGACCGGGACTAGCGGGAGCCCCTGGGGCCAACGTCCTGACTTTC.

This clonotype was recorded at least ten times. This sequence joins TRBV24-1 and TRBJ2-1; D might be TRBD2 (5 bases). This CDR3 is built from 12 residues. V dropped 5 bases and J dropped 10 bases, with 11 bases sitting between them. The V gene's germline CDR1 is KGHDR and CDR2 SFDVKD. CDR3 DNA: TGTGCCACCAGTGGTGGGAGTATGGAGCAGTTCTTC. Its protein product is CATSGGSMEQFF.

This clonotype was seen repeatedly, ten times or more. The V and J genes are TRBV28 and TRBJ2-7; the D is unclear. The V end lost 4 bases, the J end lost 0 bases, and 4 bases lay between the germline ends. CDR3 size: 12 residues. The germline gives CDR1 MDHEN, CDR2 SYDVKM. The CDR3 sequence: CASSSSSYEQYF. CDR3 DNA: TGTGCCAGCAGTTCAAGCTCCTACGAGCAGTACTTC.

At least ten counts were recorded for this clonotype. CDR3: CASRGEGLYGYTF. CDR3 sequence (DNA): TGTGCCAGCAGAGGGGAGGGTCTCTATGGCTACACCTTC. The chain couples TRBV9 to TRBJ1-2; perhaps TRBD1 as D (5 bases). Trimming cost V 5 bases and J 4 bases, with 12 bases left between them. The CDR3 totals 13 residues. Germline V CDR1 and CDR2: SGDLS, YYNGEE.